The entry that follows covers one T cell receptor (beta chain) sequence. The clone's antigen remains unknown. Per-base quality was not reported, and no clone a single base away is much larger than it. From the cysteine through the phenylalanine, the CDR3 covers 15 amino acids. Just CDR3 DNA is preserved here, 45 bases in frame from base 1. According to the germline V gene, CDR1 reads MNHEY and CDR2 reads SVGAGI. Trimmed from V: 7 bases; trimmed from J: 4 bases; junction bases lacking a gene match: 9. Enrolling through a virtual design, the prospective study's participants ranged in age from roughly 18 to 100 years and lived across 24 United States geographic areas. Cohort assignment in the prospective study relied on participant-reported clinical history from a screening survey and a study questionnaire. ImmuneRACE Cohort 3 recovered participants were defined by two consecutive negative NP/OP PCR tests, healthcare professional clearance, or symptom resolution. In the prospective study, whole blood, serum and a nasopharyngeal or oropharyngeal swab were collected from each participant by mobile phlebotomists. Prospective study participants could optionally give additional blood draws and questionnaires over an approximately 2-month period. Prospective study blood samples were shipped either frozen or at room temperature before DNA extraction.

The sample belongs to a study of blood T cell repertoires in COVID-19 (dated by TCRdb to the early 2020s). About the study as a whole: The collaborator samples originated in the United States, Italy and Spain and spanned the acute and convalescent phases of COVID-19. The material from the prospective study consisted of cDNA or gDNA derived from T cells, B-cell-depleted T cells, or PBMCs. Deeply sampled blood TCRbeta repertoires from subjects exposed to, actively infected with, or recovered from COVID-19 were included in the dataset. The repertoires were made available in a free public database intended to serve as a resource for research on the immune response to SARS-CoV-2. The samples were drawn from two sources: the first 160 participants of the ongoing ImmuneRACE study, and 1,254 subjects contributed by 6 global collaborators. Nearly every sample came with metadata listing a de-identified subject ID, COVID-19 status, age in years and sex. Where HLA class I and class II types were available, the types were taken from metadata supplied by the sample provider, not from assay-based typing.

The immunoSEQ Assay, a bias-controlled multiplex PCR, was used to amplify TCRbeta CDR3 regions from genomic DNA. The authors processed their data as follows. The number of nucleated cells in each sample was estimated from the amplification of reference gene primers within the assay. To quantify the absolute abundance of each unique TCRbeta CDR3 rearrangement, sequence reads were collapsed and filtered. For each sample, productive Simpson clonality was calculated as the square root of Simpson's diversity index across productive rearrangements. In its TCRdb copy, this immuneACCESS table keeps in-frame sequences only and misses some clones. Where compared with another copy, unresolved V genes explain less than half of these, and the others have no known cause. Clone size and V and J calls were adopted from that table, with D and trimming inferred from the DNA. The sample includes about 360,000 clones, with approximately 87% observed a single time. About 1.5% of the sample is in the top ten clones.

What the study reported, not specific to this receptor: Clinical and demographic metadata were provided uncurated, with the amount varying by source and participant.

The sequenced material came from PBMCs or T cells enriched from blood (not recorded which). This clonotype was sampled from a man aged 25-45 years who had recovered from COVID-19. This receptor chain uses TRBV6-5 and TRBJ2-2; TRBD1 lines up with 7 middle nucleotides. The CDR3 has the sequence CASKGAGAFTGELFF. The nucleotide sequence reads as follows: TGTGCCAGCAAGGGGGCAGGGGCCTTCACCGGGGAGCTGTTTTTT.